The rows below give T cell receptor beta chains drawn from one sample of a study of blood T cell repertoires in COVID-19. Using immunoSEQ multiplex PCR, the repertoire was profiled, and TCRdb retains in-frame clones only, with some absent. The sample includes around 300,000 clones, about 87% of them seen just once. The sequenced sample consisted of PBMCs or T cells enriched from blood (not recorded which). These receptors came from a woman aged 50 to 65 who had recovered from COVID-19. CDR3s include the opening cysteine and the closing phenylalanine or tryptophan. A D gene is named only where the DNA matches it firmly. The size entry is marked missing in some rows and otherwise reads once, few, many or a size class.

TRBV2	TRBJ1-5	NA	13	NA	TGTGCCAGCAGCCGGGATCGAGATCAGCCCCAGCATTTT	CASSRDRDQPQHF
TRBV5-8	TRBJ2-5	NA	15	NA	TGTGCCAGCAGCCCTCAGGGGGGTATTCAAGAGACCCAGTACTTC	CASSPQGGIQETQYF
TRBV4-2	TRBJ1-3	NA	14	NA	TGTGCCAGCAGCCTGGACAGCTCTGGAAACACCATATATTTT	CASSLDSSGNTIYF
TRBV5-4	TRBJ2-5	NA	18	NA	TGTGCCAGCAGCTGGGGGGGCAGGACGCTCGGGATAAGAGAGACCCAGTACTTC	CASSWGGRTLGIRETQYF
TRBV28	TRBJ2-5	NA	15	NA	TGTGCCAGCAGTATAACAGCACGCCCGCAAGAGACCCAGTACTTC	CASSITARPQETQYF
TRBV27	TRBJ1-5	NA	15	NA	TGTGCCAGCAGTCCCTCACAGGGATATAGTCAGCCCCAGCATTTT	CASSPSQGYSQPQHF
TRBV27	TRBJ1-3	TRBD1	15	once	TGTGCCAGCAGCCGGGACAGGGATCCCGGAAACACCATATATTTT	CASSRDRDPGNTIYF
TRBV3-1/TRBV3-2	TRBJ1-2	NA	13	NA	TGTGCCAGCAGCCAACAGGGCTGGTATGGCTACACCTTC	CASSQQGWYGYTF
TRBV24-1	TRBJ1-5	NA	15	NA	TGTGCCACCAGTGGGGGAGGGAATAGCAATCAGCCCCAGCATTTT	CATSGGGNSNQPQHF
TRBV27	TRBJ2-1	TRBD2	16	NA	TGTGCCAGCAGCTCTAAAACTAGCGGGAGGGCCTGGCGTCAGTTCTTC	CASSSKTSGRAWRQFF